The source of this T cell receptor beta chain is a study of human thymus T cells. Study-level points and caveats: Biased V and J segment usage appeared in thymus and peripheral blood.

V lost 5 bases, J lost 0 bases, and 10 bases stayed unmatched. Germline assignment: CDR1 SGHVS and CDR2 FQNEAQ. The CDR3 is 18 amino acids. Some clones are missing from TCRdb's copy, which holds only in-frame ones; the method was immunoSEQ multiplex PCR. The data show 57,000 or so clones, approximately 95% seen once. In the case of this clone: Its target is unknown.

Serving as donors were healthy Finnish infants, each of whom was having open corrective surgery for congenital heart defects. Only four of the eight donors provided a 0.5-1 mL blood sample. All available leukocytes, rather than a set cell count, yielded the blood DNA. The chain uses TRBV7-8 and TRBJ2-6; 7 nucleotides agree with TRBD1. This clonotype was obtained from a boy under two years old with a congenital heart defect but otherwise immunologically healthy. Material: blood. The CDR3 DNA follows: TGTGCCAGCAGCCACCGATTACAGGGGCGCTCTGGGGCCAACGTCCTGACTTTC. It specifies CASSHRLQGRSGANVLTF.